A single TCR beta chain is shown here with its context. Its target is unknown. The CDR3 has 14 residues. CDR1 is SNHLY, CDR2 FYNNEI, per germline. Trimming took off 7 bases at V and 2 bases at J, with 13 bases between the two ends. The data were taken from a study of early T cells in non-severe SARS-CoV-2 infection. Overall study: Investigators sequenced bulk RNA drawn from unsorted whole blood, and chains remained unpaired.

Researchers attached unique molecular identifiers to individual cDNA molecules. TCRdb ran MiXCR on the 5' RACE reads and lists one entry per CDR3 protein. The sample includes 60,000 to 75,000 distinct CDR3 sequences, approximately 10% of them seen just once. Findings and limits, study-wide: Lookups in VDJdb leaned toward anti-spike CD8 responses and missed private and CD4 specificities.

The chain combines TRBV2 with TRBJ2-3, with D possibly TRBD1 on 5 matching bases. This sequence was found in an adult who was a healthcare worker with PCR-confirmed SARS-CoV-2 infection or an uninfected control (not recorded which). The source was whole blood, collected at baseline. The CDR3 DNA follows: TGTGCCAGCATAGCCAGGGTCAACACAGATACGCAGTATTTT. Encoded protein: CASIARVNTDTQYF.